A selection of T cell receptor beta chains follows, all from one sample in a study of control samples from healthy donors and cancer patients. Assay: immunoSEQ multiplex PCR; the TCRdb copy retains only in-frame clones and omits some. The profile shows 350,000 to 450,000 clones, roughly 90% of them singletons. The sample comprised PBMCs. The receptor set was obtained from a man in his forties with head and neck cancer. CDR3s include the opening cysteine and the closing phenylalanine or tryptophan. D genes are given only for firm matches. Clone size, where shown, is once, few, many, or a class for clones that have expanded.

size	D	V	J	CDR3	DNA
NA	TRBD2	TRBV11-2	TRBJ2-1	CASSPRASGRWDEQFF	TGTGCCAGCAGCCCCCGAGCTAGCGGGAGGTGGGATGAGCAGTTCTTC
NA	NA	TRBV28	TRBJ2-6	CASSPGDGSSGANVLTF	TGTGCCAGCAGTCCAGGGGACGGAAGCTCTGGGGCCAACGTCCTGACTTTC
NA	NA	TRBV3-1/TRBV3-2	TRBJ2-1	CASSHEGKPGGQFF	TGTGCCAGCAGCCACGAAGGGAAGCCCGGGGGGCAGTTCTTC
NA	NA	TRBV7-2	TRBJ1-5	CASSLRQRNQPQHF	TGTGCCAGCAGCTTAAGACAGAGGAATCAGCCCCAGCATTTT
NA	TRBD1	TRBV7-9	TRBJ1-3	CASSLGWGQASGNTIYF	TGTGCCAGCAGCTTAGGTTGGGGACAGGCATCAGGAAACACCATATATTTT
NA	NA	TRBV27	TRBJ2-2	CASTYTSPLGRSKPANTGELFF	TGTGCCAGCACATATACCTCCCCTCTGGGACGGTCTAAACCCGCGAACACCGGGGAGCTGTTTTTT
NA	NA	TRBV11-1	TRBJ2-3	CASSPVPRENTDTQYF	TGTGCCAGCAGCCCCGTCCCTCGGGAGAACACAGATACGCAGTATTTT
NA	TRBD1	TRBV11-3	TRBJ2-2	CASSRRQGRIVGELFF	TGTGCCAGCAGCCGCAGACAGGGGCGGATTGTCGGGGAGCTGTTTTTT
NA	NA	TRBV7-6	TRBJ1-2	CASSLDTANYGYTF	TGTGCCAGCAGCTTAGACACCGCTAACTATGGCTACACCTTC
once	NA	TRBV6-4	TRBJ1-1	CASRRTVLNTEAFF	TGTGCCAGCAGGAGAACGGTTCTGAACACTGAAGCTTTCTTT
NA	NA	TRBV11-3	TRBJ2-1	CASSQGSSYNEQFF	TGTGCCAGCAGCCAGGGGAGCTCCTACAATGAGCAGTTCTTC
once	TRBD2	TRBV7-9	TRBJ2-7	CASSLREAGAREQYF	TGTGCCAGCAGCTTAAGGGAAGCGGGAGCAAGGGAGCAGTACTTC
NA	NA	TRBV28	TRBJ2-7	CASSPSSLGTYEQYF	TGTGCCAGCAGCCCCAGCTCACTGGGAACCTACGAGCAGTACTTC
NA	TRBD2	TRBV2	TRBJ2-2	CASSSLLAGLTGELFF	TGTGCCAGCAGTTCCCTACTAGCGGGCCTTACCGGGGAGCTGTTTTTT
NA	NA	TRBV19	TRBJ1-3	CASGDPSSGNTIYF	TGTGCCAGCGGGGACCCTTCCTCTGGAAACACCATATATTTT
NA	TRBD2	TRBV6-5	TRBJ2-7	CASSPAGLAGEQYF	TGTGCCAGCAGCCCGGCGGGACTAGCTGGCGAGCAGTACTTC
NA	TRBD2	TRBV5-1	TRBJ2-3	CASSLEGLAGGLSDTQYF	TGCGCCAGCAGCTTGGAGGGACTAGCGGGGGGATTGTCAGATACGCAGTATTTT
NA	TRBD1	TRBV5-5	TRBJ1-3	CASSFGQAGNTIYF	TGTGCCAGCAGCTTCGGACAGGCTGGAAACACCATATATTTT
NA	TRBD1	TRBV9	TRBJ2-3	CASSAFPGQGAPDTQYF	TGTGCCAGCAGTGCCTTTCCGGGACAGGGGGCCCCAGATACGCAGTATTTT
NA	NA	TRBV28	TRBJ2-1	CASSFLGSSYNEQFF	TGTGCCAGCAGTTTTCTAGGGAGCTCCTACAATGAGCAGTTCTTC
few	TRBD1	TRBV5-1	TRBJ2-7	CASSLVTGGAYEQYF	TGCGCCAGCAGCTTAGTTACAGGGGGAGCCTACGAGCAGTACTTC
NA	TRBD2	TRBV20-1	TRBJ2-5	CSASPSGDVGETQYF	TGCAGTGCTAGTCCTAGCGGGGATGTAGGGGAGACCCAGTACTTC
NA	NA	TRBV28	TRBJ2-7	CASSHAGNQGYEQYF	TGTGCCAGCAGCCACGCAGGGAATCAAGGCTACGAGCAGTACTTC
NA	NA	TRBV5-1	TRBJ2-7	CASSSYSYEQYF	TGCGCCAGCAGCTCCTACTCCTACGAGCAGTACTTC
NA	TRBD1	TRBV7-3	TRBJ2-2	CASSPWDRVGGELFF	TGTGCCAGCAGCCCATGGGACAGAGTCGGCGGGGAGCTGTTTTTT
NA	NA	TRBV3-1/TRBV3-2	TRBJ1-4	CASSQNRAGGEKLFF	TGTGCCAGCAGCCAAAACAGGGCCGGTGGTGAAAAACTGTTTTTT
NA	NA	TRBV28	TRBJ2-2	CASSLVSLTRGNTGELFF	TGTGCCAGCAGTTTGGTGTCTCTCACTAGAGGGAACACCGGGGAGCTGTTTTTT
NA	NA	TRBV30	TRBJ2-7	CAWSVLALTGGEQYF	TGTGCCTGGAGTGTACTGGCTCTAACTGGAGGCGAGCAGTACTTC
NA	NA	TRBV19	TRBJ1-1	CASSMGAGASEAFF	TGTGCCAGTAGTATGGGAGCGGGAGCCAGTGAAGCTTTCTTT
once	NA	TRBV9	TRBJ2-7	CASSPRFEVYEQYF	TGTGCCAGCAGCCCTCGCTTCGAGGTGTACGAGCAGTACTTC
NA	NA	TRBV12-3/TRBV12-4	TRBJ1-1	CASTLGGSTEAFF	TGTGCCAGCACGCTCGGGGGGAGCACTGAAGCTTTCTTT
NA	NA	TRBV5-1	TRBJ2-1	CASSPYRSSYNEQFF	TGCGCCAGCAGCCCCTACAGGAGCTCCTACAATGAGCAGTTCTTC
NA	NA	TRBV9	TRBJ2-7	CASSVGETRDEQYF	TGTGCCAGCAGCGTAGGCGAAACCCGGGACGAGCAGTACTTC
once	TRBD1	TRBV4-1	TRBJ1-6	CASSQGRGLDNSPLHF	TGCGCCAGCAGCCAAGGCAGGGGGCTTGATAATTCACCCCTCCACTTT
NA	NA	TRBV19	TRBJ1-5	CASRDNSNQPQHF	TGTGCCAGTAGGGACAATAGCAATCAGCCCCAGCATTTT
NA	NA	TRBV10-3	TRBJ1-2	CAISDGAGGGHGYTF	TGTGCCATCAGTGATGGTGCCGGGGGAGGACATGGCTACACCTTC
NA	TRBD1	TRBV28	TRBJ2-6	CAGGTGISGANVLTF	TGTGCAGGCGGGACAGGTATCTCTGGGGCCAACGTCCTGACTTTC
NA	TRBD2	TRBV10-3	TRBJ2-5	CAIRASGGTQETQYF	TGTGCCATCAGGGCCAGCGGGGGCACCCAAGAGACCCAGTACTTC
NA	NA	TRBV12-3/TRBV12-4	TRBJ1-2	CASSLDYGYTF	TGTGCCAGCAGTTTGGACTATGGCTACACCTTC
NA	NA	TRBV28	TRBJ1-1	CASSLNGAGVTEAFF	TGTGCCAGCAGTTTAAACGGGGCGGGTGTGACTGAAGCTTTCTTT
NA	NA	TRBV15	TRBJ1-5	CATSGRDGVWEPQHF	TGTGCCACCTCCGGCCGGGACGGGGTTTGGGAGCCCCAGCATTTT
NA	NA	TRBV3-1/TRBV3-2	TRBJ2-7	CASSQDGPAYEQYF	TGTGCCAGCAGCCAAGACGGGCCAGCCTACGAGCAGTACTTC
few	TRBD2	TRBV28	TRBJ2-3	CASSFRLFGRGNTQYF	TGTGCCAGCAGTTTCCGGCTATTCGGGAGGGGGAATACGCAGTATTTT
NA	NA	TRBV30	TRBJ1-6	CAWSVGGGLRSPLHF	TGTGCCTGGAGTGTTGGCGGCGGGCTTCGTTCACCCCTCCACTTT
NA	NA	TRBV30	TRBJ2-5	CAWSGQEQETQYF	TGTGCCTGGAGTGGACAGGAACAAGAGACCCAGTACTTC
once	NA	TRBV3-1/TRBV3-2	TRBJ1-3	CASSQVGPIRNTIYF	TGTGCCAGCAGCCAGGTGGGACCCATAAGAAACACCATATATTTT
NA	NA	TRBV27	TRBJ1-1	CASRDRHDTEAFF	TGTGCCAGCAGAGATCGACACGACACTGAAGCTTTCTTT
NA	NA	TRBV18	TRBJ2-5	CASSPRGLEPQETQYF	TGTGCCAGCTCACCGCGGGGATTGGAACCCCAAGAGACCCAGTACTTC
NA	TRBD1	TRBV9	TRBJ1-5	CASSVGGGSYSNQPQHF	TGTGCCAGCAGCGTAGGAGGGGGCTCGTATAGCAATCAGCCCCAGCATTTT
NA	NA	TRBV5-1	TRBJ2-2	CASSPPATNTGELFF	TGCGCCAGCAGCCCCCCAGCGACGAACACCGGGGAGCTGTTTTTT
NA	NA	TRBV5-1	TRBJ2-7	CASSLDTAEDEQYF	TGCGCCAGCAGCTTGGATACGGCAGAGGACGAGCAGTACTTC